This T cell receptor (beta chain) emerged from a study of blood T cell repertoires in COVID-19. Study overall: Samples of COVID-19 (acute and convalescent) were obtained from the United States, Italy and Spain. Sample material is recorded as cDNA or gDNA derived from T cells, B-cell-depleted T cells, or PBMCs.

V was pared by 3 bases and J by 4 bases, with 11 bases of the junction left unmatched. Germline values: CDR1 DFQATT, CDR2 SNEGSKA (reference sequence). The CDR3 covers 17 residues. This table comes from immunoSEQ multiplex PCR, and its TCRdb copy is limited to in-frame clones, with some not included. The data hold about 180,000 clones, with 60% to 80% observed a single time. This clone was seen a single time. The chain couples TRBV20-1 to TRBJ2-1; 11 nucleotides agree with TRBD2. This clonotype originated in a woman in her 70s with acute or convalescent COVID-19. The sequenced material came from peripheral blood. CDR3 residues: CSASTTSGSWGYNEQFF. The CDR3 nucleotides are TGCAGTGCTAGTACTACTAGCGGGAGCTGGGGTTACAATGAGCAGTTCTTC.